This T cell receptor (beta chain) originates from a study of vaccination and CD4 T cells after COVID-19. Study overall: Overlapping spike peptides served as the stimulus for the cells. These peptides came from SARS-CoV-2 and from the common cold coronaviruses HCoV-NL63, HCoV-OC43 and HCoV-229E.

CD4+ T cells that had been cultured provided DNA sequenced with the Oncomine TCR Beta short-read assay. TCRdb re-called the PCR reads with MiXCR, one entry per CDR3 protein. The table has 10,000 to 15,000 distinct CDR3 sequences, about two thirds seen once. About this clonotype itself: Its antigen is unknown.

Notes on the study in general: Convalescent patients saw a median around 83% of their reactive clones show up only after vaccination.

Treatment meaning: approximately nine-day PBMC culture with coronavirus spike peptide pools or control peptides (ViraFEST assay). The receptor's source is a human donor who had recovered from COVID-19. The sample comprised CD4+ T cells from blood, cultured in vitro.

As DNA, the CDR3 is TGTGCCAGCAGCACAATCGTCAGGGGGGTACCAATGAACACTGAAGCTTTCTTT. Encoded protein: CASSTIVRGVPMNTEAFF. This chain uses TRBV21-1 with TRBJ1-1; TRBD1 reflects the table's D call only, with no check against the DNA. TRBV21-1 is designated a pseudogene. The CDR3 runs 18 residues.